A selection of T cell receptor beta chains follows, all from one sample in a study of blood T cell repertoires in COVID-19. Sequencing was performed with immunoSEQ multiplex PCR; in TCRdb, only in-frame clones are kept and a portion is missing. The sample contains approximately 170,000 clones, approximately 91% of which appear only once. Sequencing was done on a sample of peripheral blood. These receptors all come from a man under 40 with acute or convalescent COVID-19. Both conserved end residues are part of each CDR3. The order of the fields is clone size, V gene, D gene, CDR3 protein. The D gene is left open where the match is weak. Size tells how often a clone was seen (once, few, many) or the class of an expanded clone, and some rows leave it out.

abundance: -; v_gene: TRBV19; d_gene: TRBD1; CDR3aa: CASRPMSTGGQDGYTF
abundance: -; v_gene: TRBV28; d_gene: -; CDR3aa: CASSFLSPQHF
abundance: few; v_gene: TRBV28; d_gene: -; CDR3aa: CASSFLEVSYEQYF
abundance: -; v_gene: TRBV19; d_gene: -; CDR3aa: CASSGAVYNSPLHF
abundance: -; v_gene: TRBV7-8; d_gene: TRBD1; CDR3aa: CASSSQGQEVGYTF
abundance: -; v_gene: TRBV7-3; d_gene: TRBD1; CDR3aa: CASSLTGTGGISSYEQYF
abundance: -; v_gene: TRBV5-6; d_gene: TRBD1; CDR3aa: CASSYRRTGGSGYTF
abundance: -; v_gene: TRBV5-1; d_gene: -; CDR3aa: CASLGGAYEQYF
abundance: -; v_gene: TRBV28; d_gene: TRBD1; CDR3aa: CASSWWDRARPYNSPLHF
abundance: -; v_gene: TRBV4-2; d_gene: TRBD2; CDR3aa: CASSPETSGVTTDTQYF
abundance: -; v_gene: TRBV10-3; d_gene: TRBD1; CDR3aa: CAISESDRTGNTEAFF
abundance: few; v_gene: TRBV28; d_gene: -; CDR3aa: CASRHRGSTEAFF
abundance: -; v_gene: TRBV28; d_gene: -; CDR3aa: CASSFRDYGYTF
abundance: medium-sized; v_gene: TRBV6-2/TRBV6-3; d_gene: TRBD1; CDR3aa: CASSYGTGGYEQYF
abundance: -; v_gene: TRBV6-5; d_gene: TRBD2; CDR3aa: CASSYKLAGIEQYF
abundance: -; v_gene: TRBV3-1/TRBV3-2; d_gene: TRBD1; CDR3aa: CASSPWGQLNTEAFF
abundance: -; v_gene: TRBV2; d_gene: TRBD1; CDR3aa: CASSDGQGWTGELFF
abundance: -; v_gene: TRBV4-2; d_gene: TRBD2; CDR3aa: CASSSNLAGGSQETQYF
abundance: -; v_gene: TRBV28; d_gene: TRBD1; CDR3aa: CASSPRDRDEKLFF
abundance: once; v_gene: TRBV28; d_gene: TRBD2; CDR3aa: CASSLTSGTVGELFF
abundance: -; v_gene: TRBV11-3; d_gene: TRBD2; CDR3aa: CASSLGGGGTQYF
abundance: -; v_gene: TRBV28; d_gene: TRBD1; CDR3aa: CASGGTGAYNEQFF
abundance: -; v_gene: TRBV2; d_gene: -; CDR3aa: CASSPVRSGNTIYF
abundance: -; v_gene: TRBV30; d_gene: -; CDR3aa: CAQGFGYGYTF
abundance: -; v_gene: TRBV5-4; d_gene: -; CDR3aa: CASSLDQGNTIYF
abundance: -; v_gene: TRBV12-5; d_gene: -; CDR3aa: CASGHTVAYEQYF
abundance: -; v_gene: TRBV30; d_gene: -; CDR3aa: CAWTFMGGAEAFF
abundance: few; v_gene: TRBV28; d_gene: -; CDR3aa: CASSPTGRDTEAFF
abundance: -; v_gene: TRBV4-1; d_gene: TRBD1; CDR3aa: CASSPGTGPNTGELFF
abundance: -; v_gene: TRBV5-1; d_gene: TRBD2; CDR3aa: CASSFLAGGPTDTQYF
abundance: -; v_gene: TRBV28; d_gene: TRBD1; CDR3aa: CASRRTGGLNTEAFF
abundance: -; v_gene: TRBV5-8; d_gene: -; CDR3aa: CASSMIETVSPLHF
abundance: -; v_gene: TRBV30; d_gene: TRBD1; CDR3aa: CAWSAGTGIFDTQYF
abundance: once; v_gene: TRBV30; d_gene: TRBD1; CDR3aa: CAWSVQGGFGNQPQHF
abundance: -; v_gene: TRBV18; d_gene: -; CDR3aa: CASSLFRDTGPHEQFF
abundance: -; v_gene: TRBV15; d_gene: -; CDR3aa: CATSRDTAGGGVTGELFF
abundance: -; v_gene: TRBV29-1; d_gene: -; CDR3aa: CSALRGTPQNEQFF
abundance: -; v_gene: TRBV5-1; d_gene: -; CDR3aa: CASSIGSSYNSPLHF
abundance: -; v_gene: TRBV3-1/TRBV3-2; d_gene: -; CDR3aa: CASSQGTAINQPQHF
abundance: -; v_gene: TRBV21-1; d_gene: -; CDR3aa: CASSIAGTPNSGANVLTF
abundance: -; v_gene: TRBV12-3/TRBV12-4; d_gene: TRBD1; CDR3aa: CASGQGARYGYTF
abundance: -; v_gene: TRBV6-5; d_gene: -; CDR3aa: CASSYSLGNYGYTF
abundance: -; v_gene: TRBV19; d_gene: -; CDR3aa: CASSMTGNTEAFF
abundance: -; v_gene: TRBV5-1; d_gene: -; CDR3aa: CASRLGGTYSTDTQYF
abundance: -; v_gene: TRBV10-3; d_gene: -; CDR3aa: CAISEAGTSTDTQYF
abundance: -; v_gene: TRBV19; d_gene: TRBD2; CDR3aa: CASTLGRLAGPSSYNEQFF
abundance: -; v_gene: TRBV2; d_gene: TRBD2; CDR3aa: CASSSSGTYNEQFF
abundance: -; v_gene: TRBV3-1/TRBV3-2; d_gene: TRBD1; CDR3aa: CASRPHATGLQETQYF
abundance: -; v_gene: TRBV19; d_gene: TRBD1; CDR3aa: CASTRDSLLSGANVLTF
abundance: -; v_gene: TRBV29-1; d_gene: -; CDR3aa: CSVVPGVYGYTF
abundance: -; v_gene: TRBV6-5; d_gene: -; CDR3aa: CASTPGSNQPQHF
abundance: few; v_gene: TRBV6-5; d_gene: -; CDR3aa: CASTHRGQQAFF
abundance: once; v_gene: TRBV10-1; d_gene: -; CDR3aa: CASMGQGSDTQYF